The T cell receptor beta chain described here comes from a study of patients and donors after allogeneic stem cell transplantation. TCRdb reprocessed the RT-PCR reads via MiXCR and lists one record per CDR3 protein. The sample holds 410,000 or so distinct CDR3 sequences, around 16% seen once. The CDR3 has 17 residues. Trimming left V 3 bases short and J 0 bases short, with 15 bases between. The germline V gene encodes CDR1 SGDLS and CDR2 YYNGEE. The V and J genes are TRBV9 and TRBJ2-2, with D maybe TRBD1 (6 bases). This receptor was identified in a human donor who was either an allogeneic HSCT recipient or a stem cell or donor lymphocyte infusion donor (not recorded which). It is not recorded whose cells these are; they may come from a transplant donor. Sequenced: blood, either unsorted or a sorted T cell fraction (not recorded which). CDR3 amino acids: CASSGLNRVSNTGELFF. CDR3 in DNA: TGTGCCAGCAGCGGCCTAAACAGGGTTTCGAACACCGGGGAGCTGTTTTTT.